This TCR beta chain was profiled in a study of T cell changes during pregnancy in multiple sclerosis. Trimming removed 4 bases from V and 6 bases from J, with 13 bases in between. This CDR3 contains 15 residues. Looked up from germline, CDR1 is MNHEY and CDR2 is SVGAGI. Method: immunoSEQ multiplex PCR; TCRdb's copy keeps in-frame clones and lacks some. This sample has around 100,000 clones, with just over 90% found just once. This chain joins TRBV6-5 and TRBJ1-6; D is undetermined. This TCR was recovered from a female donor with multiple sclerosis, enrolled in a pregnancy study. Sequencing used peripheral blood, obtained after pregnancy. Here the CDR3 DNA reads TGTGCCAGCAGTTTAGGAGGGAGACTTAATTCACCCCTCCACTTT. Translated: CASSLGGRLNSPLHF.